The 12 T cell receptor beta chains below come from one sample, sequenced in a study of Ad26.COV2.S vaccination and SARS-CoV-2 variants. Sequenced by immunoSEQ multiplex PCR; TCRdb stores in-frame clones only, minus some. This sample has about 680,000 clones, with approximately 88% found just once. Treatment meaning: approximately 18 received Ad26.COV2.S at low or high dose, single or two shots; about five received placebo; per-sample allocation not given. Following the first vaccine or placebo injection, samples were taken on day 63. The sample here was peripheral blood, taken in a trial of Ad26.COV2.S vaccine versus placebo. These TCRs come from a person aged 18 to 65 who received the Ad26.COV2.S COVID-19 vaccine or a placebo.

The V call is TRBV7-2, the J call TRBJ2-2; no clear D. From germline, CDR1 is SGHTA and CDR2 FQGNSA. The CDR3 extends over 16 amino acids. With 5 bases removed from V and 3 bases from J, the gap between germline ends came to 16 bases. CDR3 in amino acids: CASSPGEVVYTGELFF. The CDR3 nucleotides read TGTGCCAGCAGCCCGGGTGAGGTGGTCTACACCGGGGAGCTGTTTTTT.

The chain links TRBV7-9 to TRBJ1-4; D might be TRBD1 (6 bases). There are 15 residues in the CDR3. Germline lookup yields CDR1 SEHNR and CDR2 FQNEAQ (reference sequence). V lost 5 bases and J 1 base, leaving 11 bases between the germline ends. The CDR3 DNA sequence: TGTGCCAGCAGCCTCCAGGGGTTAACTAATGAAAAACTGTTTTTT. Protein product: CASSLQGLTNEKLFF.

This clone was detected a few times. The chain is built from TRBV7-9 and TRBJ1-1, with D possibly being TRBD1 (6 bases). V was shortened by 5 bases and J by 0 bases, with 10 bases between the two germline ends. The CDR3 has 14 amino acids. Germline lookup yields CDR1 SEHNR and CDR2 FQNEAQ (reference sequence). The CDR3 loop is CASSLGHLNTEAFF. In nucleotides, the CDR3 is TGTGCCAGCAGCCTGGGACATCTGAACACTGAAGCTTTCTTT. Together with reference TRBV7-9 and TRBJ1-1, the CDR3 gives the full variable domain: DTGVSQNPRHKITKRGQNVTFRCDPISEHNRLYWYRQTLGQGPEFLTYFQNEAQLEKSRLLSDRFSAERPKGSFSTLEIQRTEQGDSAMYLCASSLGHLNTEAFFGQGTRLTVV.

The CDR3 DNA sequence: TGTGCCAGCAGTCTGACAGGGAATGACTATGGCTACACCTTC. Its translation is CASSLTGNDYGYTF. The J gene is TRBJ1-2, the V gene TRBV6-5, with 7 bases that match TRBD1. V gave up 5 bases and J gave up 3 bases; unmatched junction bases: 6. Germline V gene data show CDR1 as MNHEY and CDR2 as SVGAGI. The CDR3 extends over 14 amino acids.

The chain joins TRBV5-1 to TRBJ1-2; possibly TRBD1 for D (5 bases). The CDR3 extends over 12 amino acids. The germline V and J ends were trimmed by 1 base and 6 bases, with 7 bases remaining between them. CDR1 SGHRS and CDR2 YFSETQ come from the germline V gene. For the CDR3, the DNA is TGCGCCAGCAGCTTGAACAGGAATGGCTACACCTTC. It is translated as CASSLNRNGYTF.

V and J are TRBV3-1 (or the pseudogene TRBV3-2) and TRBJ2-4; D is possibly TRBD1 (6 bases). Germline V lookup: CDR1 LGHDT, CDR2 YNNKEL (reference sequence). V lost 2 bases and J 0 bases, leaving 11 bases between the germline ends. CDR3 length equals 16 residues. The CDR3 coding sequence is TGTGCCAGCAGCCAAAGGGACATCCTAGCCAAAAACATTCAGTACTTC. It is translated as CASSQRDILAKNIQYF.

The V call is TRBV19, the J call TRBJ1-2; weak D call: TRBD1 (5 bases). The CDR3 has 13 residues. Germline assignment: CDR1 LNHDA and CDR2 SQIVND (reference sequence). V dropped 10 bases and J dropped 0 bases, with 12 bases sitting between them. The CDR3 region is CATRDGPNYGYTF. DNA of the CDR3: TGTGCCACCCGGGACGGCCCTAACTATGGCTACACCTTC.

The chain has TRBV7-2 and TRBJ2-1, with 7 positions matching TRBD2. Per germline, CDR1 SGHTA and CDR2 FQGNSA. V was clipped by 4 bases and J by 5 bases; unmatched bases: 8. This CDR3 contains 15 residues. The CDR3 DNA reads as TGTGCCAGCAGCTCCTGGGGAGGGCCTAACAATGAGCAGTTCTTC. This translates into CASSSWGGPNNEQFF.

V gene TRBV30 combines with J gene TRBJ1-1, with D unclear. Trimming left V 4 bases short and J 1 base short, with 10 bases between. Germline V lookup: CDR1 GTSNPN, CDR2 SVGIG (reference sequence). The CDR3 sequence is 13 residues long. CDR3 sequence: CAWNIGSNTEAFF. The CDR3 bases are TGTGCCTGGAATATAGGGTCGAACACTGAAGCTTTCTTT.

There are a few counts of this clone. The chain joins TRBV18 to TRBJ2-7, with D possibly being TRBD2 (5 bases). CDR3 length equals 14 residues. Germline CDR1 KGHSH, CDR2 LQKENI. Trimming left V 5 bases short and J 1 base short, with 12 bases between. CDR3 residues: CASSEGPESYEQYF. The CDR3 DNA sequence: TGTGCCAGCTCAGAGGGCCCGGAGTCCTACGAGCAGTACTTC.

As DNA, the CDR3 is TGTGCCAGCAGCCCGGGGGAAGCGGGGGGGCTTGAGACCCAGTACTTC. Translation gives CASSPGEAGGLETQYF. This sequence joins TRBV4-2 and TRBJ2-5; TRBD2 agrees at 10 bases. Germline V gives CDR1 LGHNA, CDR2 YNFKEQ. This CDR3 has 16 amino acids. V lost 4 bases to trimming and J lost 5 bases; unmatched junction nucleotides: 10.

This clone appeared a single time. J is TRBJ1-2 and V is TRBV6-5; the D is unclear. With 4 bases removed from V and 5 bases from J, the gap between germline ends came to 5 bases. CDR1 and CDR2 from the germline V gene are MNHEY and SVGAGI. The CDR3 runs to 11 residues. This CDR3 reads CASSSVYGYTF. Written as DNA, the CDR3 is TGTGCCAGCAGTTCGGTTTATGGCTACACCTTC.